The sequence of this TCR beta chain was determined in a study of T cells in Graves' hyperthyroidism and ophthalmopathy. At the level of the study: Peripheral blood was secured at the point of initial diagnosis, before any treatment.

CDR3 size: 16 residues. Per germline, CDR1 MNHNS and CDR2 SASEGT. V lost 5 bases to trimming and J lost 2 bases, with 17 bases between them. There were TCR beta CDR3 regions amplified from RNA transcripts. First-round RT-PCR targeting the TCR CDR3 was performed with the HTBI primer set. Each CDR3 protein is one row after TCRdb ran MiXCR on the multiplex PCR reads. The sample has about 500,000 distinct CDR3 sequences, 17% seen once. This clonotype originated in a woman between 18 and 29 years old with Graves' ophthalmopathy. Sequenced input: blood. This chain links TRBV6-1 with TRBJ2-3, with D uncertain. The CDR3 reads CASSPHNRVLTDTQYF. CDR3 DNA: TGTGCCAGCAGTCCTCATAATAGAGTCCTCACAGATACGCAGTATTTT.